Listed here are 17 T cell receptor beta chains from one sample, sequenced in a study of tumor-infiltrating lymphocytes in localized non-small cell lung cancer. Here immunoSEQ multiplex PCR was the method, and the copy in TCRdb shows in-frame clones only, minus some. The table records about 15,000 clones, approximately 70% of them present only once. The sequenced sample consisted of lung tumor tissue. Every receptor here comes from a human donor with non-small cell lung cancer.

The chain is built from TRBV6-6 and TRBJ2-3, with TRBD2 as a possible D gene (5 bases). Germline assignment: CDR1 MNHNY and CDR2 SVGAGI (reference sequence). There are 16 residues in the CDR3. The V and J ends lost 7 bases and 4 bases respectively, with 21 bases between them. CDR3: CASINRRDGIADTQYF. DNA of the CDR3: TGTGCCAGCATCAATCGACGGGATGGGATCGCAGATACGCAGTATTTT.

This clone was counted a few times. Here the CDR3 reads CSVETGRGYTF. The CDR3 DNA is TGCAGCGTTGAGACGGGGCGAGGCTACACCTTC. This chain joins TRBV29-1 and TRBJ1-2, with D possibly matching TRBD1 (5 bases). Germline CDR1 reads SQVTM; CDR2 reads ANQGSEA. The CDR3 totals 11 residues. Trimming left V 3 bases short and J 8 bases short, with 10 bases between. The variable domain in full, with the rest retrieved from reference TRBV29-1 and TRBJ1-2, is SAVISQKPSRDICQRGTSLTIQCQVDSQVTMMFWYRQQPGQSLTLIATANQGSEATYESGFVIDKFPISRPNLTFSTLTVSNMSPEDSSIYLCSVETGRGYTFGSGTRLTVV.

The rearrangement uses TRBV29-1 and TRBJ2-7, with 7 bases that match TRBD1. Trimming cost V 6 bases and J 2 bases; bases outside gene matches: 7. CDR1 is SQVTM, CDR2 ANQGSEA, per germline. The CDR3 totals 13 residues. The CDR3 DNA sequence: TGCAGCGTGACCGGGACAGATCCCTACGAGCAGTACTTC. The encoded protein is CSVTGTDPYEQYF.

CDR3: CASSFGGFGSYNEQFF. The CDR3 coding sequence is TGTGCCAGCAGTTTCGGGGGGTTTGGCTCCTACAATGAGCAGTTCTTC. The rearrangement links TRBV28 to TRBJ2-1, with TRBD2 identical over 7 bases. The CDR3 has 16 residues. V lost 3 bases, J lost 0 bases, and 5 bases stayed unmatched. Per the germline V gene, CDR1 is MDHEN and CDR2 is SYDVKM.

This clone was counted once. CDR3 amino acids: CAWDRDTYEQYF. CDR3 nucleotides: TGTGCCTGGGACAGGGACACCTACGAGCAGTACTTC. This chain links TRBV30 with TRBJ2-7, with 7 bases matching TRBD1. The V segment lost 5 bases and the J segment 2 bases; nucleotides outside the gene matches: 3. This CDR3 region has 12 residues. The V gene's germline CDR1 is GTSNPN and CDR2 SVGIG (reference sequence).

CDR3 sequence reads: CASSLWGPPYEQYF. In DNA, the CDR3 is TGTGCCAGCAGTTTATGGGGGCCTCCCTACGAGCAGTACTTC. The chain recombines TRBV27 with TRBJ2-7, with a tentative D call TRBD1 (6 bases). The CDR3 totals 14 residues. Germline loops: CDR1 MNHEY, CDR2 SMNVEV (reference sequence). Trimming took off 1 base at V and 2 bases at J, with 9 bases between the two ends.

This rearrangement joins TRBV6-5 to TRBJ1-5; weak D call: TRBD1 (5 bases). Germline CDR1 and CDR2: MNHEY and SVGAGI. The V and J ends lost 0 bases and 2 bases respectively, with 8 bases between them. The CDR3 length is 15 residues. In DNA, the CDR3 is TGTGCCAGCAGTTACTCAGGGACTGGCAATCAGCCCCAGCATTTT. Translated, it gives CASSYSGTGNQPQHF.

The chain carries TRBV9 and TRBJ2-5, with D perhaps TRBD2 (5 bases). Trimming removed 1 base from V and 5 bases from J, with 9 bases in between. The CDR3 loop spans 13 amino acids. The germline gives CDR1 SGDLS, CDR2 YYNGEE. The CDR3 DNA reads TGTGCCAGCAGCGTAAGAGGCGGGGAGACCCAGTACTTC. It translates to CASSVRGGETQYF.

This sequence joins TRBV9 and TRBJ2-7; unclear D gene. The germline gives CDR1 SGDLS, CDR2 YYNGEE. V lost 0 bases and J lost 2, with 12 bases in between. The CDR3 runs 15 residues. CDR3 in amino acids: CASSVDPGDTYEQYF. In DNA form, the CDR3 reads TGTGCCAGCAGCGTAGACCCTGGGGATACCTACGAGCAGTACTTC.

The chain joins TRBV5-1 to TRBJ2-3; D possibly corresponds to TRBD2 (6 bases). CDR1 SGHRS and CDR2 YFSETQ come from the germline V gene. This CDR3 contains 15 residues. The V end was cut by 7 bases, the J end by 3 bases, with 18 bases between. This chain's CDR3 is CASGSRGTGTDTQYF. CDR3 DNA sequence: TGCGCCAGCGGCTCACGCGGGACGGGTACAGATACGCAGTATTTT.

The genes are TRBV30 and TRBJ1-5; D is perhaps TRBD1 (6 bases). Trimming pared 5 bases from V and 4 bases from J, leaving 15 bases between. Germline CDR1 GTSNPN, CDR2 SVGIG (reference sequence). This CDR3 is 14 amino acids long. DNA of the CDR3: TGTGCCTGGTCCGAGGACAGTTTTAATCAGCCCCAGCATTTT. Translation: CAWSEDSFNQPQHF.

The J gene is TRBJ2-1, the V gene TRBV7-3; 10 nucleotides match TRBD2. The CDR3 contains 15 residues. The V and J ends lost 4 bases and 8 bases, in that order; junction bases with no gene match: 8. Per the germline V gene, CDR1 is SGHTA and CDR2 is FQGTGA. The CDR3 region is CASSSARLAGDEQFF. The CDR3 DNA reads as TGTGCCAGCAGCTCCGCGAGGCTAGCGGGAGATGAGCAGTTCTTC. The whole variable domain, filled in from reference TRBV7-3 and TRBJ2-1, reads GAGVSQTPSNKVTEKGKYVELRCDPISGHTALYWYRQSLGQGPEFLIYFQGTGAADDSGLPNDRFFAVRPEGSVSTLKIQRTERGDSAVYLCASSSARLAGDEQFFGPGTRLTVL.

Sample share makes this clone medium-sized. The gene calls are TRBV4-2 and TRBJ2-5; D unclear. Germline CDR1 LGHNA, CDR2 YNFKEQ. V lost 0 bases and J lost 0, with 11 bases in between. This CDR3 region has 16 residues. The CDR3 spells CASSQEGSTHQETQYF. The CDR3 nucleotides are TGTGCCAGCAGCCAAGAGGGCTCGACACACCAAGAGACCCAGTACTTC.

This chain connects TRBV21-1 to TRBJ2-3; the D segment call TRBD2 is taken from the table without a DNA check. TRBV21-1 is termed a pseudogene. There are 16 residues in the CDR3. DNA of the CDR3: TGTGCCAGCAGCCCTATAACTAGCGGGAGGAGAGATACGCAGTATTTT. Protein product: CASSPITSGRRDTQYF.

This CDR3 reads CASSYRDNQYF. The CDR3 DNA is TGTGCCAGCAGTTACAGGGACAATCAGTATTTT. V gene TRBV6-5 combines with J gene TRBJ2-3, with D perhaps TRBD1 (6 bases). The CDR3 contains 11 residues. The V gene's germline CDR1 is MNHEY and CDR2 SVGAGI. V gave up 2 bases and J gave up 12 bases, with 9 bases separating them.

The gene calls are TRBV4-2 and TRBJ2-1; 11 nucleotides match TRBD2. The germline gives CDR1 LGHNA, CDR2 YNFKEQ. The CDR3 length is 16 residues. Trimming cost V 1 base and J 4 bases; bases outside gene matches: 3. The CDR3 loop is CASSQAGTSGYNEQFF. CDR3 sequence (DNA): TGTGCCAGCAGCCAAGCCGGGACTAGCGGATACAATGAGCAGTTCTTC.

This rearrangement joins TRBV30 to TRBJ1-5; TRBD1 aligns across 11 bases. With 1 base clipped from V and 6 bases from J, the junction kept 2 bases outside the gene matches. This CDR3 comprises 14 residues. CDR1 and CDR2 (germline): GTSNPN, SVGIG (reference sequence). This chain's CDR3 is CAWSGGTGGQPQHF. For the CDR3, the DNA is TGTGCCTGGAGTGGGGGGACAGGGGGTCAGCCCCAGCATTTT.